The source of this T cell receptor beta chain is a study of T-cell reconstitution after alpha-beta-depleted transplantation in children. The CDR3 is made up of 14 amino acids. Germline V lookup: CDR1 LGHNA, CDR2 YSLEER. Trimming cost V 0 bases and J 4 bases, with 6 bases left between them. Preparing the TCRbeta library involved the use of unique molecular identifiers. TCRdb re-called the PCR reads through MiXCR, storing one row per CDR3 protein. Of 210,000 or so distinct CDR3 sequences listed, approximately 9% are singletons. In this sample, this clonotype turned up a few times. V gene TRBV4-3 combines with J gene TRBJ2-2; no clear D. The material sequenced was PBMCs from the stem cell graft donor, taken from the stem cell graft. The TCR comes from a human donor who donated a stem cell graft to a child with acute lymphoblastic leukemia. CDR3 DNA sequence: TGCGCCAGCAGCCAAGATTGGGGCACCGGGGAGCTGTTTTTT. Its protein product is CASSQDWGTGELFF.